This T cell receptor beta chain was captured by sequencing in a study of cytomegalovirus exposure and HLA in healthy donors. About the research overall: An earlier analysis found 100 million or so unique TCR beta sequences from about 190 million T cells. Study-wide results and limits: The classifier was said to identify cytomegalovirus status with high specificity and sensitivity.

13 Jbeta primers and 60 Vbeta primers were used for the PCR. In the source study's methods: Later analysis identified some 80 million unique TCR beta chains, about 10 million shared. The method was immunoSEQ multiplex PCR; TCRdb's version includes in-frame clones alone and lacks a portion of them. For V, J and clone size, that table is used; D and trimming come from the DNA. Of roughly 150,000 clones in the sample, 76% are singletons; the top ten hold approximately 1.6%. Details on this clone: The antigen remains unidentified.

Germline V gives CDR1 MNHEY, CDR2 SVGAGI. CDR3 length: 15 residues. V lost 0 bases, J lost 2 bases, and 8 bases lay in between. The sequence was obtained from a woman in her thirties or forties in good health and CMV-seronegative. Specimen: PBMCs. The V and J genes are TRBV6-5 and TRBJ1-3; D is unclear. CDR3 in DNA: TGTGCCAGCAGTTACTCCCCAGGCCCTGGAAACACCATATATTTT. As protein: CASSYSPGPGNTIYF.